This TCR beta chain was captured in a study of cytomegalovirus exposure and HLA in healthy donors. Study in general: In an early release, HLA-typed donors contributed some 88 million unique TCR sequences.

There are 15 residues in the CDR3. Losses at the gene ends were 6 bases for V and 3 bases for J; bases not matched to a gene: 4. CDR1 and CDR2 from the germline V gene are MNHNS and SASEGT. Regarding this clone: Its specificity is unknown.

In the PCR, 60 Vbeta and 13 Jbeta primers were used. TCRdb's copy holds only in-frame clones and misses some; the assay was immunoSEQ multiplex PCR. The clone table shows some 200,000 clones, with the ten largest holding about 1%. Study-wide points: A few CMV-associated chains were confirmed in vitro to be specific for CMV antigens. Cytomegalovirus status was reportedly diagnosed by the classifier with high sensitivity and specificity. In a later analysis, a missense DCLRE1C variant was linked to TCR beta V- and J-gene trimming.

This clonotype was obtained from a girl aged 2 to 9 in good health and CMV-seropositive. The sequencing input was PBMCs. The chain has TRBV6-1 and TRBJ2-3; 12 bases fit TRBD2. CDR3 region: CASSPTSGGTDTQYF. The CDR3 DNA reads TGTGCCAGCAGCCCGACTAGCGGGGGTACAGATACGCAGTATTTT.